The rows below give T cell receptor beta chains drawn from one sample of a study of CD8+CD57+ T cells in acquired aplastic anemia. TCRdb used MiXCR to reprocess the reads, holding one entry per CDR3 protein. Of approximately 380,000 distinct CDR3 sequences listed, roughly 68% were seen once; the top ten hold under 4.5%. The sequenced material came from sorted CD4+, CD8+, or CD8+CD57+ T cells (not recorded which) from PBMCs. All receptors come from a human donor in good health, serving as a control. Both conserved end residues are trimmed from each CDR3.

v_gene	j_gene	len	CDR3aa
TRBV20-1	TRBJ2-7	12	SAPQLGATYEQY
TRBV7-2	TRBJ2-7	11	ASSLNRDHEQY
TRBV10-2	TRBJ1-6	12	ASSPGMENSPLH
TRBV5-1	TRBJ1-5	14	ASRLAILSTAQPQH
TRBV7-3	TRBJ1-6	13	ASSLRRVAATPLH
TRBV7-3	TRBJ2-3	13	ASSAGSVGGYTFY
TRBV28	TRBJ1-1	9	ASSRDREAF
TRBV10-3	TRBJ2-6	11	AISELGANVLT
TRBV20-1	TRBJ2-7	10	SANGVAYEQY
TRBV5-1	TRBJ1-1	13	ASSLGLGGGTEAF
TRBV24-1	TRBJ2-6	16	ATSAVTGTIPGANVLT
TRBV18	TRBJ1-5	12	ASSPQYSNQPQH
TRBV12-3/TRBV12-4	TRBJ2-2	14	ASSLTGTGGTGELF
TRBV5-5	TRBJ1-4	12	ASRPAAGHEKLF
TRBV7-8	TRBJ1-1	11	ASSLDRTADEH
TRBV5-1	TRBJ1-2	12	ASSFTEGNYGYT
TRBV20-1	TRBJ1-2	10	SAEQGDYGYT
TRBV7-6	TRBJ1-4	12	ASSLNRNYEKLF
TRBV9	TRBJ2-7	15	ASSPRSWPDPTYEQY
TRBV6-6	TRBJ1-2	12	ASSSSTNNYGYT
TRBV6-6	TRBJ1-5	14	ASGWAGKVGNQPQH
TRBV6-1	TRBJ1-3	13	ASSTTGKGGNTIY
TRBV5-1	TRBJ2-1	14	ASSFLCGGGYNEQL
TRBV6-4	TRBJ2-3	12	ASSDHITTDTQY
TRBV20-1	TRBJ2-7	12	SATNSLRVYEQY
TRBV10-3	TRBJ2-7	11	AISESGLYEQY
TRBV7-9	TRBJ2-1	13	ASSSALASPQVFF
TRBV4-3	TRBJ2-7	13	ASSHPAGTRGEQY
TRBV10-2	TRBJ1-5	11	ASTPQGWQPQH
TRBV6-2/TRBV6-3	TRBJ2-2	15	ASNEVRDFPFFRELF
TRBV28	TRBJ1-2	9	ASGREGGYT
TRBV29-1	TRBJ1-2	8	SVTGNGYT
TRBV2	TRBJ2-3	15	ASSERLAGLLGGANF
TRBV5-8	TRBJ1-2	12	ASRAGQGEYGYT
TRBV5-6	TRBJ2-3	11	ASSPRRSSGPV
TRBV7-3	TRBJ2-1	12	ASSFRGSYNEQF
TRBV9	TRBJ2-7	13	ASSTRTGGSYEQY
TRBV9	TRBJ2-7	13	ASSVIKGGEGNQY
TRBV12-3/TRBV12-4	TRBJ1-2	13	ASSVVDPGNYGYT
TRBV15	TRBJ1-5	10	ATSRVGQPQH
TRBV25-1	TRBJ2-1	13	ASNPLAGPYNEQF
TRBV6-1	TRBJ2-1	11	SEGDSSYNEQF
TRBV20-1	TRBJ1-4	14	SARQGGLSSNEKLF
TRBV15	TRBJ2-7	14	ATSRGGVGARGEQY
TRBV15	TRBJ1-6	14	ATSTQVGQANSPLH
TRBV19	TRBJ2-1	13	ASRPSRDRVNEQF
TRBV10-3	TRBJ2-3	13	AISDLGQDTDTQY
TRBV7-6	TRBJ1-1	14	ASSLAVQGAELEAF
TRBV20-1	TRBJ2-7	11	SARGGGRYEQY
TRBV25-1	TRBJ2-5	14	ASEDGQVGVRETQY
TRBV7-9	TRBJ1-1	12	ASSSDRGSSEDS
TRBV7-2	TRBJ2-3	14	ASSWERGGRTDTQY
TRBV9	TRBJ1-1	11	ASSAIGQGGAA
TRBV7-8	TRBJ2-1	13	ASSARKANSSEQF
TRBV5-5	TRBJ2-1	11	ASSLGGVNEQF
TRBV19	TRBJ1-6	12	ASSISGGGRYAE
TRBV29-1	TRBJ2-1	11	SGRALVQSEQF